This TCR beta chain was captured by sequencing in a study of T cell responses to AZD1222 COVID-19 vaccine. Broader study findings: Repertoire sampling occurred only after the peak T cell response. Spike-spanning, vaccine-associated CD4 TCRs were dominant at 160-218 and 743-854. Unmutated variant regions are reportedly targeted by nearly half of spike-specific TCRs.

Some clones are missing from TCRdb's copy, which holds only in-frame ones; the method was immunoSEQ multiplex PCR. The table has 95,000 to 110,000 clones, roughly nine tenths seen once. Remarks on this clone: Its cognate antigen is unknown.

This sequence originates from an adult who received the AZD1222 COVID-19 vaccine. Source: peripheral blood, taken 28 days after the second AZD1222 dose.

DNA of the CDR3: TGTGCCAGCAGCTCGGGCGGTGGGATTATCTACGAGCAGTACTTC. Translated, it gives CASSSGGGIIYEQYF. This chain uses TRBV11-1 with TRBJ2-7; D ambiguous. V lost 4 bases, J lost 3 bases, and 16 bases lay in between. The CDR3 totals 15 residues. Germline CDR1 is SGHAT and CDR2 is FQDESV (reference sequence).